A single sample is the source of the 22 T cell receptor beta chains below, sequenced in a study of blood T cell repertoires in COVID-19. Method: immunoSEQ multiplex PCR; TCRdb's copy keeps in-frame clones and lacks some. Altogether around 270,000 clones are present, around 90% being singletons, with the ten largest covering roughly 4.9%. Sequencing was performed on peripheral blood. Every receptor here comes from a woman aged 55-70 years with COVID-19, enrolled during active disease.

This sequence joins TRBV11-3 and TRBJ2-1; 8 bases agree with TRBD2. Looked up from germline, CDR1 is SGHNT and CDR2 is YENEEA. This CDR3 has 17 residues. Trimming at V came to 2 bases and at J to 1 base, leaving 7 bases not matched to a gene. CDR3 sequence: CASSLYGSGSSYNEQFF. In DNA form, the CDR3 reads TGTGCCAGCAGCTTATATGGGAGCGGGAGTTCCTACAATGAGCAGTTCTTC.

This chain links TRBV18 with TRBJ2-1, with a weak D call TRBD1 (6 bases). Germline values: CDR1 KGHSH, CDR2 LQKENI. The CDR3 covers 14 residues. Trimming stripped 0 bases from V and 6 bases from J, with 9 bases between. Here the CDR3 DNA reads TGTGCCAGCTCACCACCAATCAGGGGCAATGAGCAGTTCTTC. Protein: CASSPPIRGNEQFF.

The chain recombines TRBV15 with TRBJ2-3; 12 bases agree with TRBD2. The CDR3 totals 20 residues. The V segment lost 2 bases and the J segment 2 bases; nucleotides outside the gene matches: 14. Germline CDR1 LNHNV, CDR2 YYDKDF (reference sequence). The CDR3: CATSRRGTSGLSRFTDTQYF. For the CDR3, the DNA is TGTGCCACCAGCAGAAGGGGGACTAGCGGGCTGAGCCGCTTCACAGATACGCAGTATTTT.

V is TRBV5-4 and J is TRBJ2-5; the match to TRBD2 covers 9 bases. In germline, CDR1 is SGHNT, CDR2 YYREEE (reference sequence). J was trimmed by 1 base and V by 4 bases; bases with no gene match: 5. The CDR3 has 15 residues. The CDR3 DNA sequence: TGTGCCAGCAGCCCCAGCGGGAGGCCCCAAGAGACCCAGTACTTC. This codes for CASSPSGRPQETQYF.

V gene TRBV19 combines with J gene TRBJ1-1, with D unclear. Germline CDR1 and CDR2: LNHDA and SQIVND (reference sequence). V was clipped by 8 bases and J by 4 bases, with 11 bases between them. The CDR3 extends over 12 amino acids. This chain's CDR3 is CASAPGFTEAFF. CDR3 coding DNA: TGTGCCAGTGCTCCGGGGTTCACTGAAGCTTTCTTT. The whole variable domain, filled in from reference TRBV19 and TRBJ1-1, reads DGGITQSPKYLFRKEGQNVTLSCEQNLNHDAMYWYRQDPGQGLRLIYYSQIVNDFQKGDIAEGYSVSREKKESFPLTVTSAQKNPTAFYLCASAPGFTEAFFGQGTRLTVV.

The chain links TRBV29-1 to TRBJ1-1; D is unresolved. Germline-derived CDR1 and CDR2 are SQVTM and ANQGSEA. This CDR3 has 13 residues. The germline V and J ends were trimmed by 0 bases and 0 bases, with 5 bases remaining between them. CDR3 sequence (DNA): TGCAGCGTTGAAGAACACATGAACACTGAAGCTTTCTTT. Translating it yields CSVEEHMNTEAFF.

The chain has TRBV2 and TRBJ2-5, with 9 nucleotides matching TRBD1. Trimming at V came to 5 bases and at J to 4 bases, leaving 11 bases not matched to a gene. Looked up from germline, CDR1 is SNHLY and CDR2 is FYNNEI. This CDR3 comprises 16 residues. CDR3 sequence (DNA): TGTGCCAGCAGTTCAGAACAGGGGGCTCTTCGAGAGACCCAGTACTTC. It yields the protein CASSSEQGALRETQYF. The full variable domain, its missing parts supplied by reference TRBV2 and TRBJ2-5, is EPEVTQTPSHQVTQMGQEVILRCVPISNHLYFYWYRQILGQKVEFLVSFYNNEISEKSEIFDDQFSVERPDGSNFTLKIRSTKLEDSAMYFCASSSEQGALRETQYFGPGTRLLVL.

The CDR3 DNA is TGTGCCATCAGTCAGCGGGAGTTGGTCTACGAGCAGTACTTC. Amino acid sequence: CAISQRELVYEQYF. J is TRBJ2-7 and V is TRBV10-3; 8 nucleotides match TRBD2. V shed 5 bases, J shed 3 bases, and the junction held 6 bases outside the gene matches. This CDR3 is 14 amino acids long. Looked up from germline, CDR1 is ENHRY and CDR2 is SYGVKD.

The chain joins TRBV28 to TRBJ2-5; TRBD2 aligns across 12 bases. CDR1 and CDR2 from the germline V gene are MDHEN and SYDVKM. With 3 bases clipped from V and 5 bases from J, the junction kept 10 bases outside the gene matches. The CDR3 has 17 residues. Written as DNA, the CDR3 is TGTGCCAGCAGTTTGAGGCCTAGCGGGAGGGCCGTGGAGACCCAGTACTTC. It codes for CASSLRPSGRAVETQYF.

The J gene is TRBJ2-1, the V gene TRBV6-4, with 7 bases aligning to TRBD2. V shed 8 bases, J shed 10 bases, and the junction held 11 bases outside the gene matches. Germline V gene sequence: CDR1 MRHNA, CDR2 SNTAGT. This CDR3 comprises 13 residues. The chain's CDR3 is CASQKHMGGEQFF. The DNA for the CDR3 is TGTGCCAGCCAAAAGCACATGGGAGGGGAGCAGTTCTTC.

About this clone itself: Other DNA sequences in the sample encode the same CDR3. V gene TRBV5-1 combines with J gene TRBJ1-1, with 7 bases identical to TRBD1. Looked up from germline, CDR1 is SGHRS and CDR2 is YFSETQ. The CDR3 is made up of 14 amino acids. The V and J ends lost 3 bases and 1 base, in that order; junction bases with no gene match: 3. CDR3 coding DNA: TGCGCCAGCAGCTCCCGACAGGGGAACACTGAAGCTTTCTTT. Its translation is CASSSRQGNTEAFF.

The chain employs TRBV15 and TRBJ2-5; 7 bases map to TRBD2. Germline V gene lookup returns CDR1 LNHNV and CDR2 YYDKDF (reference sequence). V shed 0 bases and J 3 bases; nucleotides not matched to a gene: 4. This CDR3 has 15 residues. In DNA, the CDR3 is TGTGCCACCAGCAGAGATTGGGGAGGGGAAGAGACCCAGTACTTC. Translated, it gives CATSRDWGGEETQYF.

The sample holds a few counts of this clone. J is TRBJ1-4 and V is TRBV2; TRBD1 agrees at 9 bases. Germline V gene sequence: CDR1 SNHLY, CDR2 FYNNEI. V dropped 6 bases and J dropped 7; count of bases not matched to a gene: 6. CDR3 size: 14 residues. CDR3 loop: CASSETGGIEKLFF. CDR3 DNA: TGTGCCAGCAGCGAGACAGGGGGGATTGAAAAACTGTTTTTT.

This rearrangement joins TRBV27 to TRBJ1-1, with 9 bases identical to TRBD1. The CDR3 spans 15 residues. Per germline, CDR1 MNHEY and CDR2 SMNVEV (reference sequence). The junction had 7 bases not matched to a gene; V was cut back by 5 bases and J by 3 bases. The CDR3 nucleotides read TGTGCCAGCAGTCAACAGGGGGCGCGGGACACTGAAGCTTTCTTT. This gives the protein CASSQQGARDTEAFF.

This chain connects TRBV11-2 to TRBJ2-7; 11 bases agree with TRBD2. Germline CDR1 is SGHAT and CDR2 is FQNNGV. The CDR3 sequence is 15 residues long. V was clipped by 5 bases and J by 2 bases; unmatched bases: 5. The CDR3, as DNA: TGTGCCAGCAGCCCGGGACTAGCGGAAACCTACGAGCAGTACTTC. Amino acid sequence: CASSPGLAETYEQYF.

The genes are TRBV10-3 and TRBJ1-6, with D possibly TRBD1 on 6 matching bases. Germline V gene sequence: CDR1 ENHRY, CDR2 SYGVKD. V was trimmed by 10 bases and J by 8 bases, leaving 18 bases between them. The CDR3 length is 14 residues. The DNA of the CDR3 is TGTGCCACTCAGACAGGCGGATTTGATTCACCCCTCCACTTT. Its translation: CATQTGGFDSPLHF.

The chain has TRBV19 and TRBJ2-6, with TRBD2 identical over 8 bases. The CDR3 extends over 17 amino acids. CDR1 and CDR2 from the germline V gene are LNHDA and SQIVND (reference sequence). The J segment lost 4 bases and the V segment lost 7 bases, leaving 12 bases of the junction unmatched. The CDR3 protein is CASTKRGGPVGANVLTF. The CDR3 DNA reads TGTGCCAGTACCAAACGGGGGGGGCCGGTCGGGGCCAACGTCCTGACTTTC.

This clone has a handful of counts. The genes are TRBV20-1 and TRBJ2-1; tentatively, D is TRBD2 (5 bases). The CDR3 loop spans 17 amino acids. The V and J ends lost 3 bases and 4 bases respectively, with 22 bases between them. CDR1 DFQATT and CDR2 SNEGSKA come from the germline V gene (reference sequence). This CDR3 is CSASRGWRTAGYNEQFF. The CDR3 DNA reads TGCAGTGCTAGTAGAGGGTGGCGGACCGCTGGGTACAATGAGCAGTTCTTC.

J is TRBJ1-6 and V is TRBV7-6; D is possibly TRBD1 (5 bases). The V end lost 4 bases, the J end lost 10 bases, and 17 bases lay between the germline ends. Germline-derived CDR1 and CDR2 are SGHVS and FNYEAQ. The CDR3 has 15 residues. CDR3 amino acids: CASSSQGRAGSPLHF. CDR3 DNA: TGTGCCAGCAGCTCCCAAGGCAGGGCTGGATCACCCCTCCACTTT.

V gene TRBV5-1 combines with J gene TRBJ1-6; TRBD1 agrees at 9 bases. The CDR3 spans 14 residues. The V and J ends lost 7 bases and 8 bases, in that order; junction bases with no gene match: 7. Germline V CDR1 and CDR2: SGHRS, YFSETQ. The DNA of the CDR3 is TGCGCCAGCGCCAAAGGACAGGGGTATTCACCCCTCCACTTT. As protein: CASAKGQGYSPLHF.

The V call is TRBV6-1, the J call TRBJ1-4, with D possibly matching TRBD1 (5 bases). CDR3 length equals 16 residues. Per germline, CDR1 MNHNS and CDR2 SASEGT. V was shortened by 4 bases and J by 4 bases, with 16 bases between the two germline ends. CDR3 in amino acids: CASSGGGGRINEKLFF. The CDR3 DNA sequence: TGTGCCAGCAGTGGCGGGGGAGGACGGATTAATGAAAAACTGTTTTTT.

This clone appeared once. J is TRBJ1-2 and V is TRBV30; D perhaps matches TRBD1 (6 bases). The germline gives CDR1 GTSNPN, CDR2 SVGIG (reference sequence). V dropped 5 bases and J dropped 2 bases, with 9 bases sitting between them. CDR3 size: 12 residues. The CDR3 DNA is TGTGCCTGGGGCCAGGGGAACTATGGCTACACCTTC. It translates to CAWGQGNYGYTF.